The 10 T cell receptor beta chains below all came from one sample that was sequenced in a study of T cells in Graves' hyperthyroidism and ophthalmopathy. Amplification of TCR beta CDR3 regions used RNA as the template. When the TCR CDR3 underwent first-round RT-PCR, the HTBI primer set was used. TCRdb used MiXCR to reprocess the multiplex PCR reads, holding one entry per CDR3 protein. This sample has 500,000 to 600,000 distinct CDR3 sequences, with approximately 15% found just once. Sequencing was performed on blood. These receptor sequences come from a woman between 18 and 30 years old with Graves' hyperthyroidism.

Many counts were recorded for this clonotype. The chain uses TRBV9 and TRBJ2-5, with a weak D call TRBD2 (6 bases). Trimming cost V 3 bases and J 1 base, with 13 bases left between them. Germline values: CDR1 SGDLS, CDR2 YYNGEE. This CDR3 contains 15 residues. In DNA form, the CDR3 reads TGTGCCAGCAGCGCGCTGGCGGGGCCCCAAGAGACCCAGTACTTC. Protein product: CASSALAGPQETQYF.

This clonotype turned up a few times. The chain links TRBV19 to TRBJ2-5; 7 bases map to TRBD2. The V gene's germline CDR1 is LNHDA and CDR2 SQIVND (reference sequence). The CDR3 totals 14 residues. Trimming removed 3 bases from V and 5 bases from J; junction bases left unmatched: 6. The CDR3 DNA is TGTGCCAGTAGTATTGTCCAGGGAGGGGAGACCCAGTACTTC. This gives the protein CASSIVQGGETQYF.

The chain combines TRBV2 with TRBJ2-7; no firm D call. The CDR3 loop spans 14 amino acids. Trimming took off 7 bases at V and 6 bases at J, with 19 bases between the two ends. CDR1 is SNHLY, CDR2 FYNNEI, per germline. Here the CDR3 DNA reads TGTGCCAGCAAGCCCGTGCCACGATTTTCCGAGCAGTACTTC. Amino acid sequence: CASKPVPRFSEQYF.

This clonotype turned up a few times. CDR3 nucleotides: TGTGCCAGCAGCGCTAGCGGGCGGTCGACCGGGGAGCTGTTTTTT. It is translated as CASSASGRSTGELFF. The chain recombines TRBV9 with TRBJ2-2, with 8 bases fitting TRBD2. CDR3 length: 15 residues. Trimming at V came to 3 bases and at J to 5 bases, leaving 6 bases not matched to a gene. Germline V gene data show CDR1 as SGDLS and CDR2 as YYNGEE.

This clonotype was detected ten times or more. The chain links TRBV7-9 to TRBJ1-3, with unresolved D. CDR3 length: 17 residues. The germline V gene encodes CDR1 SEHNR and CDR2 FQNEAQ (reference sequence). The V end lost 5 bases, the J end lost 0 bases, and 17 bases lay between the germline ends. The CDR3 reads CASSHPGRRDSGNTIYF. The CDR3 region has the DNA TGTGCCAGCAGCCACCCGGGTAGGCGCGACTCTGGAAACACCATATATTTT.

The chain links TRBV12-3 or TRBV12-4 to TRBJ1-5; perhaps TRBD1 as D (5 bases). CDR3 size: 13 residues. With 5 bases removed from V and 7 bases from J, the gap between germline ends came to 12 bases. CDR3 region: CASSGAGYQPQHF. CDR3 nucleotide sequence: TGTGCCAGCAGTGGGGCAGGGTACCAGCCCCAGCATTTT.

This clonotype was recorded many times. The chain uses TRBV7-9 and TRBJ2-1; the D is unclear. The CDR3 spans 13 residues. Germline loops: CDR1 SEHNR, CDR2 FQNEAQ (reference sequence). Trimming left V 1 base short and J 6 bases short, with 7 bases between. The CDR3 region has the DNA TGTGCCAGCAGCTTAGTCCCGGGCAATGAGCAGTTCTTC. As protein: CASSLVPGNEQFF.

The chain employs TRBV19 and TRBJ2-2; the D gene is possibly TRBD1 (6 bases). The CDR3 is 13 residues long. V dropped 5 bases and J dropped 6 bases, with 10 bases sitting between them. CDR1 and CDR2 from the germline V gene are LNHDA and SQIVND (reference sequence). The CDR3 here is CASSVHRAGELFF. The CDR3 bases are TGTGCCAGTAGTGTACACAGGGCCGGGGAGCTGTTTTTT.

This clonotype was picked up many times. This chain links TRBV15 with TRBJ1-5; D ambiguous. Trimming took off 0 bases at V and 0 bases at J, with 9 bases between the two ends. This CDR3 spans 16 amino acids. Germline assignment: CDR1 LNHNV and CDR2 YYDKDF (reference sequence). The CDR3 coding sequence is TGTGCCACCAGCAGAGATCGCCAGTATAGCAATCAGCCCCAGCATTTT. Translated: CATSRDRQYSNQPQHF.

This clonotype was found a few times. The V call is TRBV12-3 or TRBV12-4, the J call TRBJ1-3; 10 nucleotides match TRBD1. V was clipped by 7 bases and J by 3 bases; unmatched bases: 24. The CDR3 covers 21 residues. The CDR3 here is CASTEGPRQGASQGRGNTIYF. The DNA for the CDR3 is TGTGCCAGCACCGAAGGGCCCCGACAGGGGGCGAGCCAAGGGCGTGGAAACACCATATATTTT.